Listed here are 27 T cell receptor beta chains from one sample, sequenced in a study of CD8 T cells in ankylosing spondylitis. Regarding the study as a whole: Among TCR beta sequences, a motif of eight highly homologous variants appeared characteristic of ankylosing spondylitis blood.

Via MiXCR, TCRdb re-called the 5' RACE reads, giving one row per CDR3 protein. The table has more than 400,000 distinct CDR3 sequences, over 4% seen once. No antigen has been identified for these receptors. The material sequenced was blood, either unsorted or a sorted T cell fraction (not recorded which). These receptors were obtained from a male donor with ankylosing spondylitis.

This clonotype was seen repeatedly, ten times or more. CDR3 DNA: TGTGCCAGCAGCCAAGATATCGGACCAAATTCACCCCTCCACTTT. Residues: CASSQDIGPNSPLHF. V usage is TRBV4-2 and J usage is TRBJ1-6; D not certain. Looked up from germline, CDR1 is LGHNA and CDR2 is YNFKEQ. This CDR3 spans 15 amino acids. Trimming removed 0 bases from V and 7 bases from J, with 10 bases in between.

This clonotype was counted many times. The V gene is TRBV9, the J gene TRBJ1-1, with D perhaps TRBD1 (6 bases). This CDR3 spans 12 amino acids. Germline loops: CDR1 SGDLS, CDR2 YYNGEE. Trimming left V 0 bases short and J 11 bases short, with 11 bases between. CDR3 DNA: TGTGCCAGCAGCGTAGTAGGGGGGACGGCTTTCTTT. Its protein product is CASSVVGGTAFF.

The sample holds many counts of this clonotype. The chain couples TRBV9 to TRBJ2-3; no reliable D call. The CDR3 sequence is 13 residues long. The germline V gene has CDR1 SGDLS and CDR2 YYNGEE. V was trimmed by 4 bases and J by 11 bases, leaving 17 bases between them. The CDR3 region has the DNA TGTGCCAGCAGCACCGGGCCCATCCCCGAGCAGTATTTT. This gives the protein CASSTGPIPEQYF.

This clonotype was picked up many times. The chain combines TRBV6-4 with TRBJ2-1; 10 positions agree with TRBD2. The germline V gene has CDR1 MRHNA and CDR2 SNTAGT. The V and J ends lost 0 bases and 4 bases, in that order; junction bases with no gene match: 0. This CDR3 comprises 15 residues. DNA of the CDR3: TGTGCCAGCAGTGACTCGACTAGCGGGTACAATGAGCAGTTCTTC. Its protein is CASSDSTSGYNEQFF.

The V gene is TRBV20-1, the J gene TRBJ2-3; D is possibly TRBD1 or TRBD2 (5 bases each). Germline V gene lookup returns CDR1 DFQATT and CDR2 SNEGSKA (reference sequence). V shed 5 bases and J shed 6 bases, with 24 bases lying between them. This CDR3 contains 16 residues. CDR3 sequence reads: CSASSPRGSYGDTQYF. As DNA, the CDR3 is TGCAGTGCTTCTTCACCCCGGGGCTCCTATGGGGATACGCAGTATTTT.

A note on this clonotype: Being one base from a much bigger clone, this may be a read error. The chain couples TRBV5-1 to TRBJ2-3; possibly TRBD2 for D (6 bases). Germline V lookup: CDR1 SGHRS, CDR2 YFSETQ. CDR3 length: 12 amino acids. The CDR3 DNA sequence: TGCGCCAGCAGCACGCCGGGAGATAAGCAGTATTTT. Its translation: CASSTPGDKQYF.

This clonotype has at least ten counts. The DNA for the CDR3 is TGCAGTGCTAGAGATGGGGGAGATGAGCAGTACTTC. Protein product: CSARDGGDEQYF. J is TRBJ2-7 and V is TRBV20-1; D tentatively reads TRBD1 or TRBD2 (5 bases each). Germline CDR1 and CDR2: DFQATT and SNEGSKA (reference sequence). Trimming removed 0 bases from V and 7 bases from J, with 10 bases in between. The CDR3 has 12 residues.

This clonotype has at least ten counts. V usage is TRBV7-8 and J usage is TRBJ2-7, with D tentatively TRBD2 (5 bases). The V and J ends lost 4 bases and 5 bases respectively, with 15 bases between them. The CDR3 is 14 residues long. Germline V gives CDR1 SGHVS, CDR2 FQNEAQ. The CDR3 bases are TGTGCCAGCAGCTACTACGGGGAAGGGAACGAGCAGTACTTC. Translation gives CASSYYGEGNEQYF.

This clonotype was seen many times. V is TRBV12-3 or TRBV12-4 and J is TRBJ1-1; D unclear. The V gene lost 6 bases and the J gene lost 0 bases, with 8 bases spanning the gap. The CDR3 extends over 13 amino acids. CDR3 residues: CASRGYMNTEAFF. CDR3 nucleotide sequence: TGTGCCAGCAGGGGTTACATGAACACTGAAGCTTTCTTT.

This clonotype appeared many times. The rearrangement joins TRBV5-1 to TRBJ2-1, with 11 bases lining up with TRBD2. The V segment lost 4 bases and the J segment 1 base; nucleotides outside the gene matches: 4. Per germline, CDR1 SGHRS and CDR2 YFSETQ. The length of the CDR3 is 16 residues. CDR3: CASSATSGISYNEQFF. The CDR3 region has the DNA TGCGCCAGCAGCGCGACTAGCGGGATTTCCTACAATGAGCAGTTCTTC.

This clonotype has a handful of counts. The gene calls are TRBV6-2 or TRBV6-3 and TRBJ2-5; 8 positions agree with TRBD2. CDR1 is MNHEY and CDR2 is SVGEGT in the germline V gene. The CDR3 spans 16 residues. V lost 5 bases and J lost 0; bases outside the gene matches: 8. The CDR3 is CASSQGAGGYQETQYF. CDR3 coding DNA: TGTGCCAGCAGTCAAGGGGCGGGGGGCTACCAAGAGACCCAGTACTTC.

This clonotype has ten or more counts. The rearrangement uses TRBV4-1 and TRBJ1-5; 8 bases match TRBD1. J was trimmed by 2 bases and V by 4 bases; bases with no gene match: 4. CDR1 is MGHRA and CDR2 is YSYEKL in the germline V gene. The CDR3 is 15 amino acids. The CDR3 loop reads CASSRQGQGNQPQHF. The DNA of the CDR3 is TGCGCCAGCAGCCGACAGGGACAGGGCAATCAGCCCCAGCATTTT.

This clonotype has at least ten counts. The J gene is TRBJ2-7, the V gene TRBV14; no clear D. Germline lookup yields CDR1 SGHDN and CDR2 FVKESK. This CDR3 is built from 15 residues. V lost 3 bases, J lost 1 base, and 13 bases lay in between. CDR3 coding DNA: TGTGCCAGCAGCCATTGGACGGTGAATTCCTACGAGCAGTACTTC. It yields the protein CASSHWTVNSYEQYF.

In its sample, this clonotype was seen many times. The chain recombines TRBV15 with TRBJ2-1, with D perhaps TRBD1 or TRBD2 (5 bases each). Trimming pared 0 bases from V and 13 bases from J, leaving 16 bases between. CDR3 length: 14 residues. Looked up from germline, CDR1 is LNHNV and CDR2 is YYDKDF (reference sequence). CDR3 sequence reads: CATSRDLFGGAQFF. For the CDR3, the DNA is TGTGCCACCAGCAGAGATTTGTTTGGGGGAGCCCAGTTCTTC.

The chain carries TRBV11-3 and TRBJ2-1; D unclear. V was clipped by 5 bases and J by 8 bases, with 7 bases between them. The CDR3 contains 11 residues. The germline V gene encodes CDR1 SGHNT and CDR2 YENEEA. The chain's CDR3 is CASSRLDEQFF. CDR3 coding DNA: TGTGCCAGCAGCCGACTCGATGAGCAGTTCTTC.

This clonotype has a count of ten or more. This rearrangement joins TRBV5-1 to TRBJ2-2; TRBD2 matches at 9 bases. Germline CDR1 is SGHRS and CDR2 is YFSETQ. The length of the CDR3 is 15 residues. V gave up 6 bases and J gave up 5 bases; unmatched junction bases: 8. The CDR3 DNA sequence: TGCGCCAGCAACCGACCAGCGGGAGGTACCGGGGAGCTGTTTTTT. Protein sequence: CASNRPAGGTGELFF.

This clonotype showed up many times. The chain combines TRBV29-1 with TRBJ2-5; TRBD1 matches at 10 bases. CDR3 length: 13 residues. V gave up 8 bases and J gave up 5 bases; unmatched junction bases: 8. Germline-derived CDR1 and CDR2 are SQVTM and ANQGSEA. CDR3 DNA sequence: TGCAGCACCAGACAGGGGGCTTGGGAGACCCAGTACTTC. Translating it yields CSTRQGAWETQYF.

This clonotype was recorded a few times. The rearrangement joins TRBV7-2 to TRBJ1-3, with 9 positions matching TRBD1. There are 14 residues in the CDR3. Germline trimming cut 6 bases from V and 4 bases from J; bases unmatched to any gene: 4. Germline CDR1 and CDR2: SGHTA and FQGNSA. This CDR3 reads CASRRTGDGNTIYF. The CDR3 DNA sequence: TGTGCCAGCAGACGGACAGGGGACGGAAACACCATATATTTT.

This clonotype was counted ten times or more. The chain joins TRBV7-2 to TRBJ2-3, with D possibly matching TRBD2 (6 bases). From germline, CDR1 is SGHTA and CDR2 FQGNSA. V shed 5 bases and J shed 4 bases, with 19 bases lying between them. The CDR3 contains 16 residues. CDR3 nucleotides: TGTGCCAGCAGCCAACTTAAAGCGGCGGGGCCAGATACGCAGTATTTT. Its translation is CASSQLKAAGPDTQYF.

V is TRBV2 and J is TRBJ2-5, with D possibly matching TRBD2 (6 bases). CDR1 SNHLY and CDR2 FYNNEI come from the germline V gene. The CDR3 extends over 15 amino acids. Trimming stripped 6 bases from V and 2 bases from J, with 16 bases between. CDR3 in amino acids: CASRDLWRGQETQYF. The CDR3 DNA sequence: TGTGCCAGCAGGGATCTGTGGCGGGGACAAGAGACCCAGTACTTC.

This clonotype was detected ten times or more. The rearrangement joins TRBV5-5 to TRBJ2-3; D may be TRBD2 (5 bases). The germline CDR1 and CDR2 sequences are SGHKS and YYEKEE (reference sequence). Trimming pared 2 bases from V and 2 bases from J, leaving 12 bases between. This CDR3 contains 15 residues. The CDR3 DNA sequence: TGTGCCAGCAGCTTAATAGCGCGGAACACAGATACGCAGTATTTT. This translates into CASSLIARNTDTQYF. Drawing the rest from reference TRBV5-5 and TRBJ2-3, the complete variable domain is DAGVTQSPTHLIKTRGQQVTLRCSPISGHKSVSWYQQVLGQGPQFIFQYYEKEERGRGNFPDRFSARQFPNYSSELNVNALLLGDSALYLCASSLIARNTDTQYFGPGTRLTVL.

This clonotype was seen many times. The chain joins TRBV27 to TRBJ2-7; unclear D gene. This CDR3 region has 15 residues. The V gene lost 5 bases and the J gene lost 2 bases, with 16 bases spanning the gap. CDR1 and CDR2 from the germline V gene are MNHEY and SMNVEV (reference sequence). CDR3 nucleotides: TGTGCCAGCAGTCCCTACTCATACAACGCCTACGAGCAGTACTTC. Its translation is CASSPYSYNAYEQYF.

This clonotype was seen repeatedly, ten times or more. The chain recombines TRBV27 with TRBJ2-3, with D possibly being TRBD1 (6 bases). V gave up 6 bases and J gave up 7 bases, with 20 bases separating them. The CDR3 length is 15 residues. Germline CDR1 and CDR2: MNHEY and SMNVEV (reference sequence). For the CDR3, the DNA is TGTGCCAGCAGACTACAGGGAGCCCCTGGGTATACGCAGTATTTT. Amino acids: CASRLQGAPGYTQYF.

The genes are TRBV29-1 and TRBJ2-5; no firm D call. V gave up 1 base and J gave up 1 base, with 7 bases separating them. The CDR3 consists of 13 residues. Germline-derived CDR1 and CDR2 are SQVTM and ANQGSEA. This CDR3 is CSVEANFQETQYF. The CDR3, as DNA: TGCAGCGTTGAAGCCAATTTCCAAGAGACCCAGTACTTC.

The chain has TRBV7-6 and TRBJ2-5; D gene uncertain. Per germline, CDR1 SGHVS and CDR2 FNYEAQ. Trimming removed 5 bases at V and 2 bases at J, with 15 bases between. There are 15 residues in the CDR3. CDR3 in amino acids: CASSGPLGSQETQYF. The CDR3 nucleotides read TGTGCCAGCAGCGGCCCTCTCGGCAGTCAAGAGACCCAGTACTTC.

This clonotype was detected many times. The V gene is TRBV11-2, the J gene TRBJ1-4; D unclear. V was pared by 5 bases and J by 8 bases, with 12 bases between. CDR1 is SGHAT and CDR2 is FQNNGV in the germline V gene. The CDR3 consists of 13 residues. The CDR3, as DNA: TGTGCCAGCAGCCACCCGTATGGGGAAAAACTGTTTTTT. Encoded protein: CASSHPYGEKLFF.

In its sample, this clonotype was seen many times. The chain carries TRBV5-1 and TRBJ1-1, with D maybe TRBD1 (5 bases). Germline lookup yields CDR1 SGHRS and CDR2 YFSETQ. CDR3 length: 14 amino acids. With 6 bases removed from V and 5 bases from J, the gap between germline ends came to 17 bases. This chain's CDR3 is CASTTEGITTEAFF. Here the CDR3 DNA reads TGCGCCAGCACCACCGAGGGGATAACAACTGAAGCTTTCTTT.